These T cell receptor beta chains were read from a single sample in a study of beta chain features in type 1 diabetes. The method was immunoSEQ multiplex PCR; TCRdb's version includes in-frame clones alone and lacks a portion of them. The data show about 330,000 clones, about 10% seen once. The sample was naive CD4+ T cells from blood. Receptor source: a woman in her thirties in good health. The CDR3 runs from the conserved cysteine through the conserved F or W. D genes are given only for firm matches. Size values are once, few and many counts, or a class for expanded clones, and some rows have none.

V gene: TRBV7-9
clone size: -
D gene: -
J gene: TRBJ2-5
CDR3 protein: CASSPPQARLQETQYF
CDR3 DNA: TGTGCCAGCAGCCCACCACAGGCGAGACTCCAAGAGACCCAGTACTTC

V gene: TRBV29-1
clone size: many
D gene: -
J gene: TRBJ2-6
CDR3 protein: CSVRTRLSGANVLTF
CDR3 DNA: TGCAGCGTGAGGACACGGCTATCTGGGGCCAACGTCCTGACTTTC

V gene: TRBV4-1
clone size: few
D gene: TRBD2
J gene: TRBJ2-1
CDR3 protein: CASSRALAAGVGFNEQFF
CDR3 DNA: TGCGCCAGCAGCCGAGCTTTGGCGGCGGGAGTAGGGTTTAATGAGCAGTTCTTC

V gene: TRBV18
clone size: -
D gene: TRBD1
J gene: TRBJ1-5
CDR3 protein: CASSPGDRGSNQPQHF
CDR3 DNA: TGTGCCAGCTCACCAGGTGACAGGGGAAGTAATCAGCCCCAGCATTTT

V gene: TRBV28
clone size: -
D gene: -
J gene: TRBJ2-7
CDR3 protein: CASSLRSYGSYEQYF
CDR3 DNA: TGTGCCAGCAGTTTACGCAGTTATGGCTCCTACGAGCAGTACTTC

V gene: TRBV9
clone size: few
D gene: TRBD2
J gene: TRBJ2-1
CDR3 protein: CASSVLAGGPEQFF
CDR3 DNA: TGTGCCAGCAGCGTCCTAGCGGGAGGGCCAGAGCAGTTCTTC

V gene: TRBV29-1
clone size: -
D gene: TRBD2
J gene: TRBJ2-3
CDR3 protein: CSGLAGGTTDTQYF
CDR3 DNA: TGCAGCGGCTTAGCGGGAGGAACCACAGATACGCAGTATTTT

V gene: TRBV28
clone size: -
D gene: TRBD2
J gene: TRBJ2-3
CDR3 protein: CASSLGLAGSTDTQYF
CDR3 DNA: TGTGCCAGCAGCTTGGGACTAGCGGGAAGCACAGATACGCAGTATTTT

V gene: TRBV6-6
clone size: -
D gene: -
J gene: TRBJ1-4
CDR3 protein: CASSFRDTLKLFF
CDR3 DNA: TGTGCCAGCAGTTTCAGGGACACGTTAAAACTGTTTTTT

V gene: TRBV7-3
clone size: few
D gene: TRBD1
J gene: TRBJ1-1
CDR3 protein: CASSPTGGERTEAFF
CDR3 DNA: TGTGCCAGCAGCCCGACAGGGGGCGAACGGACTGAAGCTTTCTTT

V gene: TRBV11-2
clone size: -
D gene: TRBD2
J gene: TRBJ2-1
CDR3 protein: CASSSESGRLNEQFF
CDR3 DNA: TGTGCCAGCAGCTCCGAAAGCGGGAGGTTGAATGAGCAGTTCTTC

V gene: TRBV9
clone size: few
D gene: -
J gene: TRBJ2-1
CDR3 protein: CASSVRDRSSYNEQFF
CDR3 DNA: TGTGCCAGCAGCGTACGGGATCGGAGCTCCTACAATGAGCAGTTCTTC

V gene: TRBV19
clone size: -
D gene: -
J gene: TRBJ1-1
CDR3 protein: CASSNPRVLNTEAFF
CDR3 DNA: TGTGCCAGTAGTAACCCCAGGGTTTTGAACACTGAAGCTTTCTTT

V gene: TRBV28
clone size: -
D gene: TRBD2
J gene: TRBJ2-3
CDR3 protein: CASRRLAGGGTDTQYF
CDR3 DNA: TGTGCCAGCAGAAGACTAGCGGGAGGTGGAACAGATACGCAGTATTTT

V gene: TRBV28
clone size: few
D gene: -
J gene: TRBJ1-5
CDR3 protein: CASRRQRNQPQHF
CDR3 DNA: TGTGCCAGCAGGAGACAGAGAAATCAGCCCCAGCATTTT

V gene: TRBV7-3
clone size: few
D gene: TRBD1
J gene: TRBJ2-1
CDR3 protein: CAKRQGPYNEQFF
CDR3 DNA: TGTGCCAAAAGACAGGGTCCCTACAATGAGCAGTTCTTC

V gene: TRBV4-3
clone size: few
D gene: -
J gene: TRBJ2-3
CDR3 protein: CASSQVLRDTDTQYF
CDR3 DNA: TGCGCCAGCAGCCAAGTCTTGCGGGACACAGATACGCAGTATTTT

V gene: TRBV19
clone size: -
D gene: -
J gene: TRBJ2-5
CDR3 protein: CASSIVGGTETQYF
CDR3 DNA: TGTGCCAGTAGTATCGTCGGCGGGACAGAGACCCAGTACTTC

V gene: TRBV19
clone size: -
D gene: TRBD1
J gene: TRBJ2-2
CDR3 protein: CASSKRDRNTGELFF
CDR3 DNA: TGTGCCAGTAGTAAAAGGGACAGAAACACCGGGGAGCTGTTTTTT

V gene: TRBV30
clone size: few
D gene: TRBD2
J gene: TRBJ2-7
CDR3 protein: CAFSSGGPDEQYF
CDR3 DNA: TGTGCCTTCTCGTCGGGAGGGCCTGACGAGCAGTACTTC

V gene: TRBV4-3
clone size: -
D gene: TRBD1
J gene: TRBJ2-7
CDR3 protein: CASSDSGTEYEQYF
CDR3 DNA: TGCGCCAGCAGCGATTCCGGGACAGAGTACGAGCAGTACTTC

V gene: TRBV4-1
clone size: -
D gene: TRBD2
J gene: TRBJ2-1
CDR3 protein: CASSQGRWGGSYNEQFF
CDR3 DNA: TGCGCCAGCAGCCAAGGACGTTGGGGGGGCTCCTACAATGAGCAGTTCTTC

V gene: TRBV4-2
clone size: -
D gene: -
J gene: TRBJ2-5
CDR3 protein: CASSWGQSPETQYF
CDR3 DNA: TGTGCCAGCAGTTGGGGACAAAGCCCTGAGACCCAGTACTTC

V gene: TRBV5-4
clone size: -
D gene: -
J gene: TRBJ1-2
CDR3 protein: CASSMGGDSLTRGYTF
CDR3 DNA: TGTGCCAGCAGTATGGGTGGGGACTCACTCACTCGTGGCTACACCTTC

V gene: TRBV7-2
clone size: -
D gene: TRBD2
J gene: TRBJ2-7
CDR3 protein: CASSLYSTSGIYEQYF
CDR3 DNA: TGTGCCAGCAGCTTATACTCGACTAGCGGGATCTACGAGCAGTACTTC

V gene: TRBV18
clone size: -
D gene: -
J gene: TRBJ2-7
CDR3 protein: CASSPVTGGRAEQYF
CDR3 DNA: TGTGCCAGCTCACCAGTTACCGGGGGTCGGGCGGAGCAGTACTTC

V gene: TRBV28
clone size: few
D gene: TRBD1
J gene: TRBJ2-7
CDR3 protein: CASTTTGGTGYEQYF
CDR3 DNA: TGTGCCAGCACCACGACTGGGGGGACAGGGTACGAGCAGTACTTC

V gene: TRBV7-2
clone size: -
D gene: -
J gene: TRBJ2-5
CDR3 protein: CASSLSLGEAEETQYF
CDR3 DNA: TGTGCCAGCAGCTTATCCCTAGGGGAGGCTGAAGAGACCCAGTACTTC

V gene: TRBV18
clone size: -
D gene: TRBD1
J gene: TRBJ1-5
CDR3 protein: CASSPVGTGSDPQHF
CDR3 DNA: TGTGCCAGCTCACCTGTAGGGACAGGGAGTGATCCCCAGCATTTT

V gene: TRBV28
clone size: few
D gene: TRBD1
J gene: TRBJ2-3
CDR3 protein: CASSIRTGGTDTQYF
CDR3 DNA: TGTGCCAGCAGTATCCGGACAGGCGGGACAGATACGCAGTATTTT

V gene: TRBV9
clone size: -
D gene: -
J gene: TRBJ2-7
CDR3 protein: CASSEAYAPYEQYF
CDR3 DNA: TGTGCCAGCAGCGAAGCCTACGCCCCCTACGAGCAGTACTTC

V gene: TRBV7-2
clone size: -
D gene: -
J gene: TRBJ1-1
CDR3 protein: CASSLVAGQRTEAFF
CDR3 DNA: TGTGCCAGCAGCCTAGTGGCCGGACAGCGCACTGAAGCTTTCTTT

V gene: TRBV11-3
clone size: -
D gene: -
J gene: TRBJ1-2
CDR3 protein: CASSSQGNYGYTF
CDR3 DNA: TGTGCCAGCAGCTCACAGGGAAACTATGGCTACACCTTC

V gene: TRBV29-1
clone size: -
D gene: -
J gene: TRBJ2-3
CDR3 protein: CSAGYGQYF
CDR3 DNA: TGCAGCGCCGGGTACGGGCAGTATTTT

V gene: TRBV4-3
clone size: -
D gene: TRBD2
J gene: TRBJ2-5
CDR3 protein: CASSQDSGRASLDF
CDR3 DNA: TGCGCCAGCAGCCAAGACAGCGGGAGGGCTTCTCTGGACTTC

V gene: TRBV6-5
clone size: -
D gene: TRBD2
J gene: TRBJ2-7
CDR3 protein: CASRAGAGGYEQYF
CDR3 DNA: TGTGCCAGCAGGGCCGGGGCGGGAGGTTACGAGCAGTACTTC

V gene: TRBV7-9
clone size: -
D gene: TRBD1
J gene: TRBJ2-7
CDR3 protein: CASSSTGQRYEQYF
CDR3 DNA: TGTGCCAGCAGCTCAACGGGACAGCGTTACGAGCAGTACTTC

V gene: TRBV6-1
clone size: few
D gene: TRBD2
J gene: TRBJ2-3
CDR3 protein: CASTRGATDTQYF
CDR3 DNA: TGTGCCAGCACGCGGGGGGCTACAGATACGCAGTATTTT

V gene: TRBV7-2
clone size: few
D gene: -
J gene: TRBJ2-7
CDR3 protein: CASSFYGGPDEQYF
CDR3 DNA: TGTGCCAGCAGCTTTTACGGAGGGCCCGACGAGCAGTACTTC

V gene: TRBV6-5
clone size: -
D gene: -
J gene: TRBJ2-5
CDR3 protein: CASSTQHRGQETQYF
CDR3 DNA: TGTGCCAGCAGTACTCAACATCGGGGACAAGAGACCCAGTACTTC

V gene: TRBV2
clone size: few
D gene: TRBD1
J gene: TRBJ2-7
CDR3 protein: CASRAQGISYEQYF
CDR3 DNA: TGTGCCAGCAGAGCACAGGGGATCTCCTACGAGCAGTACTTC

V gene: TRBV27
clone size: -
D gene: TRBD2
J gene: TRBJ2-1
CDR3 protein: CASSFRLAGGYNEQFF
CDR3 DNA: TGTGCCAGCAGTTTCCGACTAGCGGGAGGATACAATGAGCAGTTCTTC

V gene: TRBV28
clone size: few
D gene: -
J gene: TRBJ2-1
CDR3 protein: CASRQFVYEQFF
CDR3 DNA: TGTGCCAGCCGACAGTTCGTGTATGAGCAGTTCTTC

V gene: TRBV7-2
clone size: few
D gene: TRBD2
J gene: TRBJ2-2
CDR3 protein: CASSFITAGDTGELFF
CDR3 DNA: TGTGCCAGCAGCTTCATTACAGCGGGAGACACCGGGGAGCTGTTTTTT

V gene: TRBV13
clone size: few
D gene: TRBD2
J gene: TRBJ2-3
CDR3 protein: CASSRGLAGFLDTQYF
CDR3 DNA: TGTGCCAGCAGTCGAGGACTAGCGGGATTTTTAGATACGCAGTATTTT

V gene: TRBV10-3
clone size: once
D gene: TRBD2
J gene: TRBJ2-1
CDR3 protein: CAITGTSGRFQNNEQFF
CDR3 DNA: TGTGCCATCACCGGGACTAGCGGGAGATTCCAAAACAATGAGCAGTTCTTC